This T cell receptor (beta chain) was profiled in a study of cytomegalovirus exposure and HLA in healthy donors. Overall study results and limits: Follow-up analysis later connected one missense variant in DCLRE1C with trimming of TCR beta V- and J-genes. Despite most TCR sequences being rare, some public TCRs occurred in many donors. There were 150 or so TCR beta chains listed as cytomegalovirus-associated. As was reported, the classifier diagnosed cytomegalovirus status with high specificity and sensitivity.

PCR used 60 Vbeta primers and 13 Jbeta primers. Produced via immunoSEQ multiplex PCR; TCRdb's table is partial and in-frame only. The sample has about 200,000 clones; roughly 80% are singletons. About this clone: The antigen is not known.

This CDR3 has 14 residues. Germline loops: CDR1 SGHVS, CDR2 FNYEAQ. After removal of 1 base from V and 9 bases from J, the junction contained 6 bases not matched to a gene. The V gene is TRBV7-6, the J gene TRBJ2-1; 7 nucleotides match TRBD2. This clonotype originated in a girl aged 10 to 17 in good health and CMV-seronegative. Sample: PBMCs. This chain's CDR3 is CASSLGLAEVEQFF. CDR3 nucleotide sequence: TGTGCCAGCAGCTTAGGGCTAGCGGAGGTTGAGCAGTTCTTC. Drawing the rest from reference TRBV7-6 and TRBJ2-1, the complete variable domain is GAGVSQSPRYKVTKRGQDVALRCDPISGHVSLYWYRQALGQGPEFLTYFNYEAQQDKSGLPNDRFSAERPEGSISTLTIQRTEQRDSAMYRCASSLGLAEVEQFFGPGTRLTVL.